These 9 T cell receptor beta chains share one sample of origin, sequenced in a study of T cell responses to AZD1222 COVID-19 vaccine. This table comes from immunoSEQ multiplex PCR, and its TCRdb copy is limited to in-frame clones, with some not included. The sample yields some 96,000 clones, approximately 88% seen once. The sample consisted of peripheral blood, taken on day 0 of AZD1222 vaccination. All receptors derive from an adult in good health.

V is TRBV7-3 and J is TRBJ2-2; D is possibly TRBD1 (6 bases). The V end was cut by 2 bases, the J end by 2 bases, with 15 bases between. The CDR3 loop spans 17 amino acids. Germline values: CDR1 SGHTA, CDR2 FQGTGA. CDR3 region: CASSLPTGLQNTGELFF. As DNA, the CDR3 is TGTGCCAGCAGCTTACCTACAGGGTTACAAAACACCGGGGAGCTGTTTTTT.

V gene TRBV19 combines with J gene TRBJ2-7; 11 bases fit TRBD1. CDR1 is LNHDA, CDR2 SQIVND, per germline (reference sequence). V gave up 7 bases and J gave up 0 bases; unmatched junction bases: 11. The CDR3 sequence is 17 residues long. CDR3 sequence reads: CASKRTGGDLSSYEQYF. CDR3 coding DNA: TGTGCCAGTAAGAGGACAGGGGGCGATTTGAGCTCCTACGAGCAGTACTTC. Supplemented by reference TRBV19 and TRBJ2-7, the full variable domain reads DGGITQSPKYLFRKEGQNVTLSCEQNLNHDAMYWYRQDPGQGLRLIYYSQIVNDFQKGDIAEGYSVSREKKESFPLTVTSAQKNPTAFYLCASKRTGGDLSSYEQYFGPGTRLTVT.

Of note for this clone: One end of the junction does not line up with germline, which may come from a read error. CDR3 DNA: TGTGCCAGCAGTAACTCGGCAGGGTTCAGCAATCAGCCCCAGCATTTT. As protein: CASSNSAGFSNQPQHF. The J gene is TRBJ1-5, the V gene TRBV6-2 or TRBV6-3; D perhaps matches TRBD1 (5 bases). The CDR3 is made up of 16 amino acids. The germline CDR1 and CDR2 sequences are MNHEY and SVGEGT.

This chain connects TRBV28 to TRBJ2-7; possibly TRBD1 or TRBD2 for D (5 bases each). This CDR3 has 14 residues. CDR1 MDHEN and CDR2 SYDVKM come from the germline V gene. V was cut by 6 bases and J by 0 bases, with 12 bases left in between. The CDR3 DNA sequence: TGTGCCAGCAGAAGGGACGTTGACTCCTACGAGCAGTACTTC. Protein product: CASRRDVDSYEQYF.

V gene TRBV20-1 combines with J gene TRBJ2-5, with 9 bases matching TRBD2. V shed 3 bases, J shed 3 bases, and the junction held 2 bases outside the gene matches. Germline V gives CDR1 DFQATT, CDR2 SNEGSKA (reference sequence). CDR3 length: 13 amino acids. CDR3 in amino acids: CSASLAGEETQYF. CDR3 coding DNA: TGCAGTGCTAGTTTAGCGGGAGAAGAGACCCAGTACTTC.

V usage is TRBV30 and J usage is TRBJ2-1, with a weak D call TRBD2 (5 bases). There are 14 residues in the CDR3. V lost 8 bases, J lost 4 bases, and 18 bases lay in between. Germline CDR1 is GTSNPN and CDR2 is SVGIG (reference sequence). The CDR3 spells CASDILEVYNEQFF. The CDR3 DNA sequence: TGTGCCAGCGATATACTAGAGGTTTACAATGAGCAGTTCTTC.

V and J are TRBV6-4 and TRBJ2-2; D uncertain. The CDR3 consists of 13 residues. CDR1 and CDR2 (germline): MRHNA, SNTAGT. V lost 5 bases and J 5 bases, leaving 9 bases between the germline ends. CDR3 in amino acids: CASSPDDTGELFF. The CDR3 DNA reads TGTGCCAGCAGTCCAGACGATACCGGGGAGCTGTTTTTT.

The chain is built from TRBV18 and TRBJ1-2; D is unresolved. This CDR3 has 14 residues. The ends were cut back, 4 bases at V and 4 bases at J, with 13 bases in the middle. Germline V gives CDR1 KGHSH, CDR2 LQKENI. CDR3 sequence (DNA): TGTGCCAGCTCACTCGTGACGGATTCCTATGGCTACACCTTC. Protein: CASSLVTDSYGYTF. Together with reference TRBV18 and TRBJ1-2, the CDR3 gives the full variable domain: NAGVMQNPRHLVRRRGQEARLRCSPMKGHSHVYWYRQLPEEGLKFMVYLQKENIIDESGMPKERFSAEFPKEGPSILRIQQVVRGDSAAYFCASSLVTDSYGYTFGSGTRLTVV.

V is TRBV20-1 and J is TRBJ1-1; D may be TRBD1 (6 bases). The CDR3 contains 14 residues. Trimming removed 3 bases from V and 2 bases from J, with 13 bases in between. Germline lookup yields CDR1 DFQATT and CDR2 SNEGSKA (reference sequence). CDR3 in amino acids: CSASSGTSNTEAFF. The CDR3 DNA reads TGCAGTGCTAGTTCAGGGACATCTAACACTGAAGCTTTCTTT.